This T cell receptor beta chain was sequenced in a study of beta chain features in type 1 diabetes. Study results and caveats: In comparison with healthy donors, patients had naive, central memory and Treg TCRB repertoires that appeared more similar. Among all four CD4+ subsets, Type 1 diabetes patients had TCRB CDR3s that were moderately but significantly shorter.

The sequenced template was cDNA made from the entire isolated RNA. Produced via immunoSEQ multiplex PCR; TCRdb's table is partial and in-frame only. The table has a few hundred thousand clones, approximately 15% seen once. This clone was picked up a small number of times. Antigen specificity is unknown. CDR1 SQVTM and CDR2 ANQGSEA come from the germline V gene. There are 16 residues in the CDR3. V trimming: 0 bases; J trimming: 4 bases; junction bases outside the gene matches: 9. Sequenced sample: naive CD4+ T cells from blood. The clonotype was recovered from a man younger than 40 with type 1 diabetes. The gene calls are TRBV29-1 and TRBJ2-5, with 9 bases matching TRBD2. The DNA for the CDR3 is TGCAGCGTTGAAGATCTGGTAGCGGGGGAAGGAGAGACCCAGTACTTC. This translates into CSVEDLVAGEGETQYF.